The clone carrying this T cell receptor beta chain was detected a few times. Its specificity is unknown. Via MiXCR, TCRdb re-called the reads, giving one row per CDR3 protein. The sample records roughly 990,000 distinct CDR3 sequences, roughly 30% being singletons. The data were obtained in a study of T cell repertoires in cytomegalovirus infection. Notes on the study in general: There were HLA-C-restricted CMV-specific TCR beta clonotypes dominating the ex vivo response.

Germline assignment: CDR1 LNHDA and CDR2 SQIVND (reference sequence). With 6 bases clipped from V and 2 bases from J, the junction kept 6 bases outside the gene matches. The CDR3 loop spans 14 amino acids. V gene TRBV19 combines with J gene TRBJ1-2; 7 nucleotides align to TRBD1. This material consisted of cultured CD8+ T cells from PBMCs, taken from culture after CMV antigen stimulation. This sequence was found in a human donor in good health (CMV status not recorded). Some clones in this sample may be carry-over from other donors' samples. Here the CDR3 reads CASRSGTANYGYTF. For the CDR3, the DNA is TGTGCCAGTAGATCCGGGACAGCCAACTATGGCTACACCTTC.